The clone carrying this TCR beta chain appeared once. This record belongs to a study of blood T cell repertoires in COVID-19. Study-wide background: The analysed material was cDNA or gDNA that came from T cells, B-cell-depleted T cells, or PBMCs.

How the authors handled the data: Reference gene primer amplification gave estimated nucleated cell counts. This table comes from immunoSEQ multiplex PCR, and its TCRdb copy is limited to in-frame clones, with some not included. The V and J calls and clone size come from that table; D and trimming were worked out from the DNA. The sample carries 250,000 or so clones, around 87% recorded once. The germline V and J ends were trimmed by 2 bases and 9 bases, with 17 bases remaining between them. This CDR3 contains 15 residues. CDR1 and CDR2 from the germline V gene are SGHTA and FQGNSA. The V gene is TRBV7-2, the J gene TRBJ2-1; a possible D gene is TRBD2 (6 bases). The sequenced sample was peripheral blood. The clonotype originates from a middle-aged woman who had recovered from COVID-19. The CDR3 reads CASSLNWAAGGEQFF. CDR3 nucleotides: TGTGCCAGCAGCTTAAATTGGGCAGCCGGGGGTGAGCAGTTCTTC.